A single sample is the source of the 28 T cell receptor beta chains below, sequenced in a study of molecular identifiers for immune sequencing clone quantification. TCRdb recomputed calls from the PCR reads with MiXCR, one row per CDR3 protein. The sample holds over 600,000 distinct CDR3 sequences, 15% to 20% seen once. Sequenced input: naive CD8+ T cells from blood, with Jurkat cell RNA spiked in. The subset here: FACS-sorted CD8+CD4-CCR7+CD45RA+ naive T cells. The origin of the receptors is a human donor in good health. Some libraries in this study had Jurkat cell RNA spiked in.

This clonotype was counted many times. CDR3 loop: CASSQEKSSYNEQFF. The CDR3 DNA reads TGCGCCAGCAGCCAAGAGAAGAGCTCCTACAATGAGCAGTTCTTC. The gene calls are TRBV4-3 and TRBJ2-1; D call uncertain. This CDR3 has 15 amino acids. V lost 0 bases and J 0 bases, leaving 6 bases between the germline ends. The germline CDR1 and CDR2 sequences are LGHNA and YSLEER.

A note on this clonotype: The junction departs from the called germline gene at one end, perhaps through a read error. This rearrangement joins TRBV14 to TRBJ1-2; D gene uncertain. Germline lookup yields CDR1 SGHDN and CDR2 FVKESK. The CDR3 has 16 amino acids. CDR3 amino acids: CASSQVGSIANCGYTF. In DNA form, the CDR3 reads TGTGCCAGCAGCCAAGTTGGCAGCATAGCTAACTGTGGCTACACCTTC.

This clonotype was seen more than once but under ten times. This chain connects TRBV10-1 to TRBJ2-6; no clear D. The V and J ends lost 6 bases and 0 bases respectively, with 12 bases between them. Germline assignment: CDR1 WNHNN and CDR2 SYGVQD (reference sequence). CDR3 size: 16 residues. This chain's CDR3 is CASRPLHTSGANVLTF. The CDR3 DNA reads TGCGCCAGCAGGCCCCTCCATACCTCTGGGGCCAACGTCCTGACTTTC.

This clonotype appeared many times. The J gene is TRBJ2-5, the V gene TRBV3-1; no clear D gene. The CDR3 length is 13 residues. The germline CDR1 and CDR2 sequences are LGHDT and YNNKEL (reference sequence). V lost 8 bases and J lost 0, with 10 bases in between. The CDR3 region is CASRDTNQETQYF. The CDR3 DNA follows: TGTGCCAGCCGCGACACCAACCAAGAGACCCAGTACTTC.

This clonotype was seen many times. The chain joins TRBV10-3 to TRBJ2-7; 11 bases map to TRBD2. The length of the CDR3 is 16 residues. CDR1 is ENHRY and CDR2 is SYGVKD in the germline V gene. J lost 2 bases, V lost 0 bases, and 3 bases had no gene match. The CDR3 reads CAISESASGRPYEQYF. CDR3 in DNA: TGTGCCATCAGTGAGTCTGCTAGCGGGAGGCCCTACGAGCAGTACTTC.

This clonotype was detected only a few times. The chain combines TRBV3-2 with TRBJ2-7; the tabulated D call, TRBD1, remains unverified against the DNA. TRBV3-2 is listed as a pseudogene. This CDR3 spans 17 amino acids. CDR3 nucleotides: TGTGCCAGCAGCCATTTTCCCCCGGGACAGGGAACCTACGAGCAGTACTTC. This gives the protein CASSHFPPGQGTYEQYF.

V and J are TRBV19 and TRBJ1-1; D may be TRBD1 (5 bases). Germline V gene sequence: CDR1 LNHDA, CDR2 SQIVND (reference sequence). The CDR3 has 17 residues. V lost 2 bases and J 0 bases, leaving 16 bases between the germline ends. The chain's CDR3 is CASSIRPSEGVNTEAFF. The CDR3 nucleotides are TGTGCCAGTAGTATAAGACCCAGCGAAGGGGTGAACACTGAAGCTTTCTTT. Complete variable domain (other parts from reference TRBV19 and TRBJ1-1): DGGITQSPKYLFRKEGQNVTLSCEQNLNHDAMYWYRQDPGQGLRLIYYSQIVNDFQKGDIAEGYSVSREKKESFPLTVTSAQKNPTAFYLCASSIRPSEGVNTEAFFGQGTRLTVV.

This clonotype was observed at least ten times. The chain combines TRBV14 with TRBJ1-1; D call uncertain. This CDR3 has 18 amino acids. Germline values: CDR1 SGHDN, CDR2 FVKESK. The V gene lost 0 bases and the J gene lost 1 base, with 18 bases spanning the gap. For the CDR3, the DNA is TGTGCCAGCAGCCAAGATAGATTGCAGAGCCTCACGAACACTGAAGCTTTCTTT. Translating it yields CASSQDRLQSLTNTEAFF.

This clonotype was seen only a few times. The chain links TRBV13 to TRBJ2-3; D possibly corresponds to TRBD1 (5 bases). Germline values: CDR1 PRHDT, CDR2 FYEKMQ (reference sequence). The CDR3 spans 14 residues. V lost 5 bases to trimming and J lost 4 bases, with 13 bases between them. CDR3 residues: CASSTQGRADTQYF. For the CDR3, the DNA is TGTGCCAGCAGCACGCAGGGTAGGGCAGATACGCAGTATTTT. Filled out from reference TRBV13 and TRBJ2-3, the complete variable domain reads AAGVIQSPRHLIKEKRETATLKCYPIPRHDTVYWYQQGPGQDPQFLISFYEKMQSDKGSIPDRFSAQQFSDYHSELNMSSLELGDSALYFCASSTQGRADTQYFGPGTRLTVL.

This clonotype showed up many times. A junction end diverges from the germline sequence, so it may reflect a read error. V usage is TRBV7-9 and J usage is TRBJ1-3; D uncertain. The CDR3 loop spans 13 amino acids. Germline values: CDR1 SEHNR, CDR2 FQNEAQ (reference sequence). The CDR3 reads CASSLAVGNTIYF. The CDR3 DNA sequence: TGTGCCAGCAGCCTAGCTGTCGGAAACACCATATATTTT.

The sample holds many counts of this clonotype. The V and J genes are TRBV4-2 and TRBJ2-1, with D unresolved. CDR3 length: 15 amino acids. Between the trimmed V and J ends, which lost 0 bases and 3 bases, there was a span of 9 bases. The germline CDR1 and CDR2 sequences are LGHNA and YNFKEQ. The CDR3 nucleotides read TGTGCCAGCAGCCAAGAAGGTAGGGTCTACAATGAGCAGTTCTTC. It yields the protein CASSQEGRVYNEQFF.

The rearrangement uses TRBV28 and TRBJ1-3; D is unclear. The CDR3 consists of 12 residues. Between the trimmed V and J ends, which lost 8 bases and 2 bases, there was a span of 7 bases. The V gene's germline CDR1 is MDHEN and CDR2 SYDVKM. The CDR3 loop reads CASLGTGNTIYF. The CDR3 DNA follows: TGTGCCAGCCTCGGCACTGGAAACACCATATATTTT.

The chain carries TRBV7-2 and TRBJ2-7; 9 bases agree with TRBD2. Germline lookup yields CDR1 SGHTA and CDR2 FQGNSA. The CDR3 contains 15 residues. The junction had 4 bases not matched to a gene; V was cut back by 2 bases and J by 2 bases. This chain's CDR3 is CASSLWPSGTYEQYF. The CDR3 DNA follows: TGTGCCAGCAGCTTATGGCCTAGCGGGACCTACGAGCAGTACTTC.

With regard to this clonotype: Being one base from a much bigger clone, this may be a read error. The chain combines TRBV5-3 with TRBJ1-1, with D unresolved. TRBV5-3 is given ORF status, its function remaining uncertain. The CDR3 has 16 amino acids. The CDR3 reads CASSLRARNTNTEASF. CDR3 coding DNA: TGTGCCAGCAGCTTGAGGGCAAGGAATACGAACACTGAAGCTTCCTTT.

Ten or more counts support this clonotype. The chain employs TRBV7-6 and TRBJ2-2, with TRBD2 matching 15 bases. V lost 2 bases to trimming and J lost 5 bases; unmatched junction nucleotides: 12. CDR1 is SGHVS, CDR2 FNYEAQ, per germline. The CDR3 contains 20 residues. The CDR3 region has the DNA TGTGCCAGCAGCTTACCACTCGGGACTAGCGGGAGGCCAGGGACCGGGGAGCTGTTTTTT. It specifies CASSLPLGTSGRPGTGELFF.

There are a few counts of this clonotype. CDR3 DNA: TGTGCCAGCAGAGAATTCCCCAACCCCACAGATACGCAGTATTTT. Translating gives CASREFPNPTDTQYF. This chain links TRBV6-5 with TRBJ2-3; D not certain. This CDR3 is built from 15 residues. The V and J ends lost 6 bases and 2 bases respectively, with 15 bases between them. Germline values: CDR1 MNHEY, CDR2 SVGAGI.

This clonotype was seen many times. The CDR3 here is CASFNTEAFF. CDR3 bases: TGTGCCAGCTTCAACACTGAAGCTTTCTTT. This chain links TRBV12-3 or TRBV12-4 with TRBJ1-1; D remains unclear. Trimming pared 8 bases from V and 2 bases from J, leaving 3 bases between. CDR3 length: 10 amino acids.

This clonotype was picked up a small number of times. The chain couples TRBV24-1 to TRBJ2-3; D possibly matches TRBD1 or TRBD2 (5 bases each). CDR1 and CDR2 from the germline V gene are KGHDR and SFDVKD. V was pared by 9 bases and J by 1 base, with 13 bases between. The CDR3 totals 14 residues. The CDR3 DNA reads TGTGCCACCTCTGGGGCGGAGGGCACAGATACGCAGTATTTT. It yields the protein CATSGAEGTDTQYF.

This clonotype was seen repeatedly, ten times or more. The chain links TRBV28 to TRBJ2-3, with D perhaps TRBD1 (6 bases). CDR1 MDHEN and CDR2 SYDVKM come from the germline V gene. This CDR3 has 13 amino acids. V was shortened by 4 bases and J by 2 bases, with 7 bases between the two germline ends. This CDR3 reads CASSYRVTDTQYF. The CDR3 DNA reads as TGTGCCAGCAGTTACAGGGTCACAGATACGCAGTATTTT.

This clonotype has at least ten counts. The chain has TRBV12-3 or TRBV12-4 and TRBJ2-2, with 10 bases that match TRBD1. The J segment lost 2 bases and the V segment lost 5 bases, leaving 5 bases of the junction unmatched. The CDR3 sequence is 16 residues long. The CDR3, as DNA: TGTGCCAGCAGTCCCAAGACAGGGGGCAACACCGGGGAGCTGTTTTTT. Translation: CASSPKTGGNTGELFF.

This clonotype occurred many times. The V gene is TRBV5-4, the J gene TRBJ2-3; 7 bases line up with TRBD1. V lost 0 bases to trimming and J lost 4 bases; unmatched junction nucleotides: 20. The CDR3 covers 20 residues. From germline, CDR1 is SGHNT and CDR2 YYREEE (reference sequence). The CDR3 reads CASSLDWGRIGGSSADTQYF. CDR3 DNA sequence: TGTGCCAGCAGCTTGGATTGGGGGCGGATAGGGGGCTCTTCGGCAGATACGCAGTATTTT.

This clonotype was detected ten times or more. This CDR3 reads CASSPGQGQYEQYF. The CDR3 DNA reads as TGTGCCAGTAGCCCGGGACAGGGACAGTACGAGCAGTACTTC. This rearrangement joins TRBV19 to TRBJ2-7, with 9 bases matching TRBD1. The CDR3 totals 14 residues. V shed 6 bases, J shed 4 bases, and the junction held 7 bases outside the gene matches. Germline assignment: CDR1 LNHDA and CDR2 SQIVND (reference sequence).

The chain carries TRBV12-3 or TRBV12-4 and TRBJ2-7, with 10 bases fitting TRBD2. The CDR3 loop spans 14 amino acids. J gave up 2 bases and V 7 bases, and 5 bases lay outside the gene matches. CDR3 nucleotides: TGTGCCAGCACCACTAGCGGGGCCCCCTACGAGCAGTACTTC. It codes for CASTTSGAPYEQYF.

This clonotype was seen many times. This chain uses TRBV4-3 with TRBJ2-3; 8 bases match TRBD1. Germline trimming cut 1 base from V and 3 bases from J; bases unmatched to any gene: 6. CDR1 and CDR2 (germline): LGHNA, YSLEER. This CDR3 comprises 16 residues. CDR3 DNA sequence: TGCGCCAGCAGCCAAGCCCCAGGGGGCTTGACAGATACGCAGTATTTT. Translated: CASSQAPGGLTDTQYF.

In this sample, this clonotype turned up a few times. Being one base from a much bigger clone, this may be a read error. This likely comes from a read error, as the CDR3 has no conserved phenylalanine or tryptophan at its end. The V gene is TRBV29-1, the J gene TRBJ2-7, with 8 bases matching TRBD2. The CDR3 runs to 15 residues. CDR1 is SQVTM and CDR2 is ANQGSEA in the germline V gene. V lost 6 bases to trimming and J lost 0 bases; unmatched junction nucleotides: 10. CDR3 in amino acids: CSVDFYSGDSYEQYL. The CDR3, as DNA: TGCAGCGTAGATTTCTATAGCGGGGACTCCTACGAGCAGTACCTC.

A remark on this clonotype: One end of the junction varies from germline; a read error may be responsible. As DNA, the CDR3 is TGTGCCAGCAGCCCGGAGGGTCCGGGGGGCGGGAGAGGAGAGACCCAGTGCTTC. It specifies CASSPEGPGGGRGETQCF. The chain couples TRBV4-2 to TRBJ2-5, with TRBD2 as a possible D gene (7 bases). Germline CDR1 is LGHNA and CDR2 is YNFKEQ. This CDR3 contains 18 residues.

This clonotype was observed at least ten times. This chain joins TRBV13 and TRBJ2-3; tentative D call: TRBD2 (6 bases). Germline CDR1 and CDR2: PRHDT and FYEKMQ (reference sequence). Trimming took 5 bases from V and 5 from J, leaving 17 bases between them. The CDR3 has 15 residues. The CDR3, as DNA: TGTGCCAGCAGCAGCCGGGACTTTGAGAGAGATACGCAGTATTTT. Protein product: CASSSRDFERDTQYF.

In this sample, this clonotype turned up many times. V gene TRBV5-4 combines with J gene TRBJ2-5, with 9 bases fitting TRBD1. In germline, CDR1 is SGHNT, CDR2 YYREEE (reference sequence). The CDR3 has 13 residues. The V gene end was trimmed by 2 bases and the J gene end by 7 bases; junction bases not matched to a gene: 3. CDR3 in DNA: TGTGCCAGCAGCTTACAGGGGGCAGCGACCCAGTACTTC. Translation gives CASSLQGAATQYF.